One T cell receptor beta chain is described in this entry. No cognate antigen has been identified for it. No base qualities exist here, and no much larger clone lies one base off it. This sample is part of a study of response to subunit inactivated influenza vaccine (dated by TCRdb to the late 2010s). Study-level background: Deep quantitative profiling of the T cell receptor repertoire was used in the study to follow responses to a trivalent subunit inactivated influenza vaccine. What the work shows at the level of the full study, not this receptor alone: The authors suggested that each seasonal influenza vaccination may recruit only a limited number of new T cells.

The method behind the library was RT-PCR. TCRdb names Illumina HiSeq 2500 as the instrument used. The public sequencing data were trimmed at Q25 with fastp and processed into clonotypes with MiXCR by TCRdb, which kept only in-frame beta chains. One record per CDR3 amino acid sequence lists the most common genes and DNA. The sample profile shows roughly 780,000 distinct CDR3 sequences; 15% to 20% of them were found once. The leading ten clones occupy 9.5% to 13% of the sample. The CDR3 runs 14 amino acids, cysteine and phenylalanine included. The read is trimmed to its CDR3 DNA, 42 bases read in frame from base 1. Per the germline V gene, SQVTM is the CDR1 and ANQGSEA is the CDR2. The germline V and J ends show losses of 8 bases and 5 bases respectively, and no gene match explains 9 bases of the junction.

The sequence came from a man aged 50-59 years who received an inactivated influenza vaccine. Donor details come from another sample of the same person, matched by shared clones. Here the chain combines TRBV29-1 and TRBJ2-3, with TRBD2 matching 11 junction bases. The starting material was PBMCs from blood, obtained around 5 days after vaccination. The CDR3 region reads CSPARLAGRDTQYF. The nucleotide sequence reads TGCAGCCCTGCCCGACTAGCGGGGAGAGATACGCAGTATTTT.